The 8 T cell receptor beta chains below were found in one sample sequenced in a study of blood T cell repertoires in COVID-19. The method was immunoSEQ multiplex PCR; TCRdb's version includes in-frame clones alone and lacks a portion of them. The sample has about 180,000 clones; approximately 85% are singletons. The sequencing sample was made of peripheral blood. The receptors come from a man aged 55 to 70 with acute or convalescent COVID-19.

The V gene is TRBV6-6, the J gene TRBJ1-2; 8 bases match TRBD1. CDR3 length equals 15 residues. The germline gives CDR1 MNHNY, CDR2 SVGAGI (reference sequence). The trim removed 5 bases at V and 2 bases at J, leaving 7 bases unmatched. CDR3 nucleotides: TGTGCCAGCAGTCAGGGACAGGCTAAGAACTATGGCTACACCTTC. This encodes CASSQGQAKNYGYTF.

This chain connects TRBV6-5 to TRBJ2-4; the D is unclear. V was shortened by 0 bases and J by 0 bases, with 9 bases between the two germline ends. CDR3 size: 16 residues. Looked up from germline, CDR1 is MNHEY and CDR2 is SVGAGI. CDR3 in amino acids: CASSYSNSGAKNIQYF. The CDR3 DNA reads TGTGCCAGCAGTTACTCGAACAGTGGAGCCAAAAACATTCAGTACTTC.

This chain joins TRBV7-9 and TRBJ2-1, with TRBD2 matching over 9 bases. V shed 5 bases, J shed 2 bases, and the junction held 10 bases outside the gene matches. There are 17 residues in the CDR3. Germline V CDR1 and CDR2: SEHNR, FQNEAQ (reference sequence). The CDR3: CASSPGGGRATYNEQFF. The CDR3 DNA is TGTGCCAGCAGCCCCGGGGGCGGGAGGGCAACCTACAATGAGCAGTTCTTC.

In regard to this clone: The same CDR3 arises from other DNA sequences in this sample as well. The rearrangement links TRBV20-1 to TRBJ2-7, with D hard to call. V lost 2 bases to trimming and J lost 5 bases, with 7 bases between them. This CDR3 is 11 amino acids long. The germline V gene has CDR1 DFQATT and CDR2 SNEGSKA (reference sequence). The CDR3: CSARSGHEQYF. The CDR3 region has the DNA TGCAGTGCTAGATCCGGTCACGAGCAGTACTTC.

J is TRBJ1-2 and V is TRBV19, with 7 bases fitting TRBD1. The trim removed 1 base at V and 8 bases at J, leaving 13 bases unmatched. The germline gives CDR1 LNHDA, CDR2 SQIVND (reference sequence). CDR3 length: 16 residues. CDR3 sequence reads: CASSIGLRQGYSGYTF. The CDR3 DNA reads as TGTGCCAGTAGTATAGGCCTCCGACAGGGATACAGCGGCTACACCTTC.

This chain links TRBV3-1 (or the pseudogene TRBV3-2) with TRBJ2-2; 8 nucleotides match TRBD2. V shed 2 bases, J shed 4 bases, and the junction held 3 bases outside the gene matches. The germline V gene has CDR1 LGHDT and CDR2 YNNKEL (reference sequence). This CDR3 is built from 15 residues. The CDR3 bases are TGTGCCAGCAGCCAAAGCGGGGGAGGCACCGGGGAGCTGTTTTTT. Amino acids: CASSQSGGGTGELFF.

This clone is categorized as medium-sized. The J gene is TRBJ2-7, the V gene TRBV10-2; tentatively, D is TRBD2 (6 bases). This CDR3 region has 16 residues. Germline loops: CDR1 WSHSY, CDR2 SAAADI. V lost 4 bases, J lost 0 bases, and 16 bases lay in between. The CDR3 loop is CASSGLGTLSSYEQYF. The CDR3 DNA reads TGCGCCAGCAGTGGTCTCGGGACTCTTAGCTCCTACGAGCAGTACTTC.

The chain has TRBV6-5 and TRBJ1-2; D is perhaps TRBD1 (6 bases). The CDR3 loop spans 15 amino acids. Germline V gene data show CDR1 as MNHEY and CDR2 as SVGAGI. Deletions cut 4 bases from V and 3 bases from J, with 15 bases between. The CDR3 DNA is TGTGCCAGCAGTTCCCTGAGGGGGGGGTACTATGGCTACACCTTC. Amino acids: CASSSLRGGYYGYTF.